This TCR beta chain was observed in a study of blood T cell repertoires in COVID-19. Across the study: PBMCs, B-cell-depleted T cells, or T cells provided the cDNA or gDNA that made up the material.

Trimming took 4 bases from V and 5 from J, leaving 13 bases between them. The germline gives CDR1 KGHDR, CDR2 SFDVKD. This CDR3 is built from 15 residues. Cohort 3 donors counted as recovered after two negative PCRs, clearance, or resolved symptoms. Sequencing was performed with immunoSEQ multiplex PCR; in TCRdb, only in-frame clones are kept and a portion is missing. The data hold roughly 300,000 clones, with 70% to 90% observed a single time. V gene TRBV24-1 combines with J gene TRBJ2-2; a possible D gene is TRBD2 (5 bases). This clonotype was obtained from a woman aged 25 to 45 who had recovered from COVID-19. The sequenced sample consisted of PBMCs or T cells enriched from blood (not recorded which). CDR3: CATSDRWTGTGELFF. For the CDR3, the DNA is TGTGCCACCAGTGACCGGTGGACTGGTACCGGGGAGCTGTTTTTT.